This T cell receptor (beta chain) was recorded in a study of blood T cell repertoires in COVID-19. Study-wide context: The analysed material was cDNA or gDNA that came from T cells, B-cell-depleted T cells, or PBMCs.

Patients at the Seattle site were enrolled during active infection and followed longitudinally. Assay: immunoSEQ multiplex PCR; the TCRdb copy retains only in-frame clones and omits some. The sample consists of 150,000 to 180,000 clones, about 85% of them appearing once. This CDR3 is built from 19 residues. V was pared by 0 bases and J by 3 bases, with 18 bases of the junction left unmatched. Germline CDR1 and CDR2: SGDLS and YYNGEE. Material for sequencing was peripheral blood. The chain employs TRBV9 and TRBJ2-7; 7 bases line up with TRBD1. This TCR was sampled from a woman aged 55 to 70 with COVID-19, enrolled during active disease. The CDR3 region is CASSVARPHRGPMFYEQYF. The CDR3 DNA sequence: TGTGCCAGCAGCGTAGCTAGACCCCACAGGGGCCCAATGTTCTACGAGCAGTACTTC.